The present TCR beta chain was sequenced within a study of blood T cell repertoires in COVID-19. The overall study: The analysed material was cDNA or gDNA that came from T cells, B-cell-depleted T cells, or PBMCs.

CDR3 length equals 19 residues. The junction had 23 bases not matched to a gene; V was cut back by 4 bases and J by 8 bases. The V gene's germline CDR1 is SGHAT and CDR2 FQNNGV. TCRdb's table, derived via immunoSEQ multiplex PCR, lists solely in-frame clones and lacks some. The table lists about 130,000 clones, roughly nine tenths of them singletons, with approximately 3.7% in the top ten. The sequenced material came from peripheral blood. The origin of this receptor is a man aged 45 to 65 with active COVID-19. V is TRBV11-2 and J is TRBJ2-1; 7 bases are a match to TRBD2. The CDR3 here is CASSSRTLRLALQRDEQFF. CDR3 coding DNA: TGTGCCAGCAGCTCACGGACCCTCCGACTAGCCCTACAGCGAGATGAGCAGTTCTTC. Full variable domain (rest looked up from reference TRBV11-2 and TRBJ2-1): EAGVAQSPRYKIIEKRQSVAFWCNPISGHATLYWYQQILGQGPKLLIQFQNNGVVDDSQLPKDRFSAERLKGVDSTLKIQPAKLEDSAVYLCASSSRTLRLALQRDEQFFGPGTRLTVL.